One T cell receptor (beta chain) is described in this entry. Measured with immunoSEQ multiplex PCR; TCRdb has only the in-frame clones, and not every one. The data show about 100,000 clones, about 90% seen once. The CDR3 has 14 amino acids. CDR1 is KGHSH, CDR2 LQKENI, per germline. Losses at the gene ends were 6 bases for V and 5 bases for J; bases not matched to a gene: 9. This record comes from a study of T cell changes during pregnancy in multiple sclerosis. The V call is TRBV18, the J call TRBJ1-2; 7 positions match TRBD1. The sample in question was peripheral blood, obtained after pregnancy. This clonotype was sampled from a female donor with multiple sclerosis, enrolled in a pregnancy study. The CDR3 DNA follows: TGTGCCAGCTCCCAGACAGGGAGGACGTATGGCTACACCTTC. Translation: CASSQTGRTYGYTF.